This entry lists 19 T cell receptor beta chains sequenced from one sample in a study of blood T cells in healthy people across ages. The use of a sample-barcoded 5' primer and a J-beta primer mix characterized a second PCR of about 7 to 12 cycles. TCRdb ran MiXCR on the 5' RACE reads and lists one entry per CDR3 protein. The sample holds hundreds of thousands of distinct CDR3 sequences; approximately 30% are singletons and the top ten take 15% to 17%. The specimen was blood. The receptors here all came from a woman older than 75 in good health.

J is TRBJ2-1 and V is TRBV5-1; 8 bases line up with TRBD2. This CDR3 is built from 15 residues. Trimming took 0 bases from V and 2 from J; bases not matched to a gene: 1. Per germline, CDR1 SGHRS and CDR2 YFSETQ. The CDR3 loop reads CASSLERGTYNEQFF. CDR3 nucleotide sequence: TGCGCCAGCAGCTTGGAGCGGGGGACCTACAATGAGCAGTTCTTC.

At least ten counts were recorded for this clonotype. The chain is built from TRBV5-1 and TRBJ2-5; no clear D gene. Looked up from germline, CDR1 is SGHRS and CDR2 is YFSETQ. V was pared by 0 bases and J by 4 bases, with 10 bases between. The CDR3 has 14 amino acids. CDR3 sequence (DNA): TGCGCCAGCAGCTTGGACTTCCAACGAGAGACCCAGTACTTC. This gives the protein CASSLDFQRETQYF. Combining the CDR3 with reference TRBV5-1 and TRBJ2-5 gives the whole variable domain KAGVTQTPRYLIKTRGQQVTLSCSPISGHRSVSWYQQTPGQGLQFLFEYFSETQRNKGNFPGRFSGRQFSNSRSEMNVSTLELGDSALYLCASSLDFQRETQYFGPGTRLLVL.

At least ten counts were recorded for this clonotype. The chain uses TRBV24-1 and TRBJ2-5, with 11 positions matching TRBD2. CDR3 length equals 15 residues. CDR1 and CDR2 (germline): KGHDR, SFDVKD. After removal of 6 bases from V and 5 bases from J, the junction contained 7 bases not matched to a gene. CDR3 protein: CATSSIAGGPETQYF. In nucleotides, the CDR3 is TGTGCCACCAGTTCAATAGCGGGGGGGCCGGAGACCCAGTACTTC.

This clonotype showed up many times. The chain couples TRBV7-9 to TRBJ1-2, with 7 bases that match TRBD1. The CDR3 is made up of 14 amino acids. V trimming: 5 bases; J trimming: 4 bases; junction bases outside the gene matches: 7. CDR1 is SEHNR and CDR2 is FQNEAQ in the germline V gene (reference sequence). The CDR3 region has the DNA TGTGCCAGCAGCCCGAGACAGGGTTTCTATGGCTACACCTTC. Its protein is CASSPRQGFYGYTF.

This clonotype occurred many times. This chain uses TRBV28 with TRBJ2-7; D might be TRBD1 (7 bases). Germline V gives CDR1 MDHEN, CDR2 SYDVKM. With 7 bases removed from V and 0 bases from J, the gap between germline ends came to 13 bases. The CDR3 sequence is 14 residues long. As DNA, the CDR3 is TGTGCCAGCATCCCAGGGGGGTCCTCCTACGAGCAGTACTTC. Its protein product is CASIPGGSSYEQYF. Looking up the rest from reference TRBV28 and TRBJ2-7 gives the full variable domain: DVKVTQSSRYLVKRTGEKVFLECVQDMDHENMFWYRQDPGLGLRLIYFSYDVKMKEKGDIPEGYSVSREKKERFSLILESASTNQTSMYLCASIPGGSSYEQYFGPGTRLTVT.

This clonotype was seen repeatedly, ten times or more. The CDR3, as DNA: TGTGCCAGCACCAGACAGGATCCTTCTGGGGCCAACGTCCTGACTTTC. Its protein product is CASTRQDPSGANVLTF. The V and J genes are TRBV28 and TRBJ2-6; D may be TRBD1 (6 bases). With 7 bases removed from V and 1 base from J, the gap between germline ends came to 14 bases. Germline CDR1 is MDHEN and CDR2 is SYDVKM. This CDR3 has 16 amino acids.

This clonotype was seen a handful of times. The gene calls are TRBV20-1 and TRBJ1-2, with D tentatively TRBD1 (5 bases). Trimming removed 3 bases from V and 3 bases from J, with 17 bases in between. CDR1 and CDR2 from the germline V gene are DFQATT and SNEGSKA (reference sequence). CDR3 size: 15 residues. CDR3 in DNA: TGCAGTGCTAGGGGGATAGATGGGGGGGACTATGGCTACACCTTC. This gives the protein CSARGIDGGDYGYTF.

This clonotype showed up just a few times. The CDR3 bases are TGCGCCAGCACCACGGGACTAGCGGGGGGGGAGACCCAGTACTTC. This sequence encodes CASTTGLAGGETQYF. J is TRBJ2-5 and V is TRBV5-1, with 16 bases identical to TRBD2. V was pared by 6 bases and J by 5 bases, with 4 bases of the junction left unmatched. The CDR3 runs 15 residues. The germline CDR1 and CDR2 sequences are SGHRS and YFSETQ.

The rearrangement uses TRBV20-1 and TRBJ2-7, with 8 bases aligning to TRBD1. J was trimmed by 0 bases and V by 6 bases; bases with no gene match: 7. The CDR3 is made up of 14 amino acids. Per the germline V gene, CDR1 is DFQATT and CDR2 is SNEGSKA (reference sequence). The CDR3 protein is CSAKGTGFSYEQYF. CDR3 DNA sequence: TGCAGTGCGAAGGGGACAGGATTCTCCTACGAGCAGTACTTC.

This chain joins TRBV6-2 or TRBV6-3 and TRBJ2-1; the match to TRBD1 covers 8 bases. The CDR3 extends over 14 amino acids. V shed 6 bases and J 7 bases; nucleotides not matched to a gene: 8. Per germline, CDR1 MNHEY and CDR2 SVGEGT. The CDR3 sequence: CASSTGGQGNEQFF. In DNA, the CDR3 is TGTGCCAGCAGCACCGGAGGACAGGGTAATGAGCAGTTCTTC.

The sample holds many counts of this clonotype. The J gene is TRBJ1-2, the V gene TRBV11-2, with 8 bases lining up with TRBD1. Germline assignment: CDR1 SGHAT and CDR2 FQNNGV. V shed 6 bases, J shed 8 bases, and the junction held 8 bases outside the gene matches. CDR3 size: 13 residues. The CDR3 protein is CASRPGGVNGYTF. As DNA, the CDR3 is TGTGCCAGCAGGCCAGGGGGCGTGAACGGCTACACCTTC.

This clonotype was seen at least ten times. The chain recombines TRBV6-6 with TRBJ1-2; no firm D call. Trimming pared 0 bases from V and 5 bases from J, leaving 13 bases between. CDR1 MNHNY and CDR2 SVGAGI come from the germline V gene (reference sequence). This CDR3 spans 15 amino acids. CDR3 sequence reads: CASSYSKEGIYGYTF. The DNA of the CDR3 is TGTGCCAGCAGTTACTCGAAGGAAGGGATTTATGGCTACACCTTC.

V is TRBV7-2 and J is TRBJ2-1; D may be TRBD1 (5 bases). The ends were cut back, 7 bases at V and 4 bases at J, with 14 bases in the middle. Germline V gene data show CDR1 as SGHTA and CDR2 as FQGNSA. The CDR3 length is 14 residues. The CDR3 coding sequence is TGTGCCAGCAAACTCGACAGTGCATACAATGAGCAGTTCTTC. Its translation: CASKLDSAYNEQFF.

This sequence joins TRBV18 and TRBJ1-6, with a weak D call TRBD1 (5 bases). The germline CDR1 and CDR2 sequences are KGHSH and LQKENI. The CDR3 totals 15 residues. Trimming shortened V by 2 bases and J by 11 bases, and 16 bases separated the two germline ends. CDR3 coding DNA: TGTGCCAGCTCACCAGAAGGGGCCGAAGGGACACCCCTCCACTTT. It is translated as CASSPEGAEGTPLHF.

Concerning this clonotype: This may be a read error: a much more frequent sequence differs by one nucleotide. The J gene is TRBJ2-7, the V gene TRBV5-6; D may be TRBD1 or TRBD2 (5 bases each). Per the germline V gene, CDR1 is SGHDT and CDR2 is YYEEEE. The CDR3 covers 14 residues. CDR3: CASSFSAGSYERYF. The CDR3 bases are TGTGCCAGCAGCTTTTCGGCAGGGAGCTACGAGCGGTACTTC.

This clonotype was counted between two and nine times. The J gene is TRBJ1-2, the V gene TRBV5-5, with D possibly matching TRBD1 (5 bases). V lost 0 bases and J lost 5, with 14 bases in between. This CDR3 comprises 15 residues. Looked up from germline, CDR1 is SGHKS and CDR2 is YYEKEE (reference sequence). The CDR3 region has the DNA TGTGCCAGCAGCTTGGTGGAGACAGATCCTTATGGCTACACCTTC. This codes for CASSLVETDPYGYTF.

This clonotype was detected ten times or more. The V call is TRBV6-5, the J call TRBJ2-1; D may be TRBD1 or TRBD2 (5 bases each). CDR1 is MNHEY, CDR2 SVGAGI, per germline. The V gene lost 5 bases and the J gene lost 5 bases, with 13 bases spanning the gap. The CDR3 runs 14 residues. The CDR3 loop is CASSQNLGDNEQFF. In DNA form, the CDR3 reads TGTGCCAGCAGTCAGAACTTGGGGGACAATGAGCAGTTCTTC.

Comment on this clonotype: This clone may be a read error of a much larger clone one base away. The chain combines TRBV20-1 with TRBJ2-1; D may be TRBD1 (6 bases). The J call is in doubt because the DNA end fits TRBJ2-7 better. This CDR3 is built from 14 residues. Germline V gene sequence: CDR1 DFQATT, CDR2 SNEGSKA (reference sequence). The DNA for the CDR3 is TGCAGTGCTAGTGAACAGGGTCCGAACAATGAGCAGTACTTC. Its protein product is CSASEQGPNNEQYF.

The sample holds many counts of this clonotype. The chain joins TRBV12-3 or TRBV12-4 to TRBJ1-2; D is possibly TRBD1 (5 bases). There are 11 residues in the CDR3. Trimming pared 3 bases from V and 9 bases from J, leaving 8 bases between. CDR3 protein: CASSLWTSYTF. DNA for the CDR3: TGTGCCAGCAGTTTGTGGACAAGCTACACCTTC.